The 19 T cell receptor beta chains below were found in one sample sequenced in a study of blood T cell repertoires in COVID-19. Here immunoSEQ multiplex PCR was the method, and the copy in TCRdb shows in-frame clones only, minus some. The data show more than 200,000 clones, approximately 80% seen once. The source material was peripheral blood. The receptors stem from a man between 60 and 75 years old with acute or convalescent COVID-19.

The chain links TRBV7-9 to TRBJ2-2, with TRBD2 matching 9 bases. This CDR3 has 14 amino acids. The trim removed 0 bases at V and 8 bases at J, leaving 1 base unmatched. Germline V lookup: CDR1 SEHNR, CDR2 FQNEAQ (reference sequence). In nucleotides, the CDR3 is TGTGCCAGCAGCTTAGCTGGACTAGCGGGGGAGCTGTTTTTT. It codes for CASSLAGLAGELFF. Using reference TRBV7-9 and TRBJ2-2 for the parts outside the CDR3, the full variable domain is DTGVSQNPRHKITKRGQNVTFRCDPISEHNRLYWYRQTLGQGPEFLTYFQNEAQLEKSRLLSDRFSAERPKGSFSTLEIQRTEQGDSAMYLCASSLAGLAGELFFGEGSRLTVL.

V and J are TRBV7-9 and TRBJ2-1, with D tentatively TRBD2 (6 bases). CDR3 length equals 18 residues. V lost 2 bases to trimming and J lost 4 bases, with 21 bases between them. The germline gives CDR1 SEHNR, CDR2 FQNEAQ (reference sequence). The CDR3 DNA reads as TGTGCCAGCAGCTTACCCCCGATCGGGAGTGTGGGGTACAATGAGCAGTTCTTC. The encoded protein is CASSLPPIGSVGYNEQFF. The full variable domain, rest sourced from reference TRBV7-9 and TRBJ2-1, is DTGVSQNPRHKITKRGQNVTFRCDPISEHNRLYWYRQTLGQGPEFLTYFQNEAQLEKSRLLSDRFSAERPKGSFSTLEIQRTEQGDSAMYLCASSLPPIGSVGYNEQFFGPGTRLTVL.

This sequence joins TRBV2 and TRBJ2-5; D is perhaps TRBD2 (6 bases). Germline CDR1 reads SNHLY; CDR2 reads FYNNEI. The CDR3 is 11 amino acids. Trimming took off 7 bases at V and 7 bases at J, with 10 bases between the two ends. The CDR3 protein is CASTLEGTQYF. The CDR3 DNA sequence: TGTGCCAGCACTCTGGAGGGGACCCAGTACTTC.

The genes are TRBV20-1 and TRBJ2-7; the match to TRBD1 covers 7 bases. The CDR3 has 14 residues. With 3 bases clipped from V and 2 bases from J, the junction kept 7 bases outside the gene matches. Germline V CDR1 and CDR2: DFQATT, SNEGSKA (reference sequence). For the CDR3, the DNA is TGCAGTGCTAGTAGCATGGGACAGACCTACGAGCAGTACTTC. This translates into CSASSMGQTYEQYF.

The chain carries TRBV19 and TRBJ1-5; D possibly corresponds to TRBD1 (5 bases). The CDR3 has 13 residues. Germline CDR1 and CDR2: LNHDA and SQIVND (reference sequence). V was pared by 5 bases and J by 7 bases, with 12 bases between. For the CDR3, the DNA is TGTGCCAGTAGTGAACAGGTATGGCAGCCCCAGCATTTT. Its protein is CASSEQVWQPQHF.

The V gene is TRBV27, the J gene TRBJ2-3; 8 nucleotides line up with TRBD2. The length of the CDR3 is 15 residues. The junction had 10 bases not matched to a gene; V was cut back by 5 bases and J by 6 bases. Germline CDR1 reads MNHEY; CDR2 reads SMNVEV (reference sequence). The CDR3 reads CASSPLGVAGDTQYF. CDR3 nucleotide sequence: TGTGCCAGCAGTCCTTTGGGGGTAGCGGGGGATACGCAGTATTTT.

The genes are TRBV11-2 and TRBJ1-3, with D possibly being TRBD1 (5 bases). The CDR3 is 15 amino acids. Germline CDR1 SGHAT, CDR2 FQNNGV. The V and J ends lost 5 bases and 5 bases respectively, with 16 bases between them. The CDR3 spells CASSTLRTNRNTIYF. CDR3 nucleotide sequence: TGTGCCAGCAGCACCCTCCGGACAAACAGAAACACCATATATTTT.

The chain combines TRBV5-4 with TRBJ2-3, with a weak D call TRBD2 (6 bases). There are 16 residues in the CDR3. Trimming shortened V by 2 bases and J by 1 base, and 14 bases separated the two germline ends. The germline CDR1 and CDR2 sequences are SGHNT and YYREEE (reference sequence). CDR3 DNA: TGTGCCAGCAGCTTACGACTAGATCCGCGCACAGATACGCAGTATTTT. Its protein is CASSLRLDPRTDTQYF.

The J gene is TRBJ2-5, the V gene TRBV5-1; 7 nucleotides agree with TRBD2. V trimming: 1 base; J trimming: 1 base; junction bases outside the gene matches: 4. CDR3 length: 15 residues. Per the germline V gene, CDR1 is SGHRS and CDR2 is YFSETQ. CDR3 region: CASSLTGLTQETQYF. Here the CDR3 DNA reads TGCGCCAGCAGCTTGACGGGACTAACCCAAGAGACCCAGTACTTC.

V usage is TRBV19 and J usage is TRBJ2-7, with a weak D call TRBD1 (6 bases). From germline, CDR1 is LNHDA and CDR2 SQIVND (reference sequence). V was cut by 5 bases and J by 3 bases, with 17 bases left in between. There are 15 residues in the CDR3. CDR3 loop: CASSSTGLGGYEQYF. The CDR3 bases are TGTGCCAGTAGTTCAACGGGCCTAGGGGGCTACGAGCAGTACTTC.

V and J are TRBV2 and TRBJ1-1; 9 bases fit TRBD1. The CDR3 consists of 15 residues. Germline lookup yields CDR1 SNHLY and CDR2 FYNNEI. Trimming cost V 1 base and J 5 bases; bases outside gene matches: 5. CDR3 loop: CASSEGGTGRTEAFF. DNA of the CDR3: TGTGCCAGCAGTGAAGGGGGGACAGGGAGGACTGAAGCTTTCTTT.

V and J are TRBV6-5 and TRBJ1-1; 10 nucleotides align to TRBD1. In germline, CDR1 is MNHEY, CDR2 SVGAGI. V shed 5 bases, J shed 4 bases, and the junction held 7 bases outside the gene matches. This CDR3 comprises 15 residues. Written as DNA, the CDR3 is TGTGCCAGCAGTAATTCGGGACAGGGGCGCACTGAAGCTTTCTTT. This sequence encodes CASSNSGQGRTEAFF.

The chain carries TRBV5-4 and TRBJ2-4, with 10 bases matching TRBD1. The V gene end was trimmed by 4 bases and the J gene end by 5 bases; junction bases not matched to a gene: 3. Germline lookup yields CDR1 SGHNT and CDR2 YYREEE (reference sequence). This CDR3 contains 14 residues. In DNA form, the CDR3 reads TGTGCCAGCAGCCCGGGACAGGGGCAAAACATTCAGTACTTC. It translates to CASSPGQGQNIQYF.

The chain recombines TRBV29-1 with TRBJ2-3, with 8 nucleotides matching TRBD2. V shed 3 bases and J 6 bases; nucleotides not matched to a gene: 5. This CDR3 contains 13 residues. Germline V gene data show CDR1 as SQVTM and CDR2 as ANQGSEA. CDR3 sequence: CSVDSGTSDTQYF. In nucleotides, the CDR3 is TGCAGCGTTGATAGCGGGACATCGGATACGCAGTATTTT.

The rearrangement links TRBV10-3 to TRBJ2-1, with D possibly TRBD1 on 6 matching bases. The length of the CDR3 is 14 residues. The ends were cut back, 11 bases at V and 2 bases at J, with 16 bases in the middle. Germline CDR1 and CDR2: ENHRY and SYGVKD. The CDR3, as DNA: TGTGCCGTGAATGAACAGGGAACCTACAATGAGCAGTTCTTC. Translating gives CAVNEQGTYNEQFF.

The chain combines TRBV29-1 with TRBJ2-7; 7 bases align to TRBD1. The CDR3 sequence is 16 residues long. Germline V gene data show CDR1 as SQVTM and CDR2 as ANQGSEA. J was trimmed by 0 bases and V by 7 bases; bases with no gene match: 15. The DNA for the CDR3 is TGCAGCGCTTCTGGGACAGCCGAAAAAAGCTCCTACGAGCAGTACTTC. Its translation is CSASGTAEKSSYEQYF.

The chain links TRBV7-2 to TRBJ2-3, with 9 bases aligning to TRBD1. Germline assignment: CDR1 SGHTA and CDR2 FQGNSA. Germline trimming cut 0 bases from V and 9 bases from J; bases unmatched to any gene: 1. This CDR3 comprises 13 residues. The CDR3 sequence is CASSLAGTGTQYF. In DNA form, the CDR3 reads TGTGCCAGCAGCTTAGCTGGGACAGGGACGCAGTATTTT.

This clone has more than one count but fewer than ten. The chain uses TRBV29-1 and TRBJ1-2; TRBD1 aligns across 7 bases. V lost 4 bases to trimming and J lost 5 bases; unmatched junction nucleotides: 10. This CDR3 is 14 amino acids long. Germline V gene lookup returns CDR1 SQVTM and CDR2 ANQGSEA. This CDR3 reads CSVATGTDIYGYTF. CDR3 DNA sequence: TGCAGCGTTGCCACCGGGACAGACATTTATGGCTACACCTTC. Together with reference TRBV29-1 and TRBJ1-2, the CDR3 gives the full variable domain: SAVISQKPSRDICQRGTSLTIQCQVDSQVTMMFWYRQQPGQSLTLIATANQGSEATYESGFVIDKFPISRPNLTFSTLTVSNMSPEDSSIYLCSVATGTDIYGYTFGSGTRLTVV.

The gene calls are TRBV19 and TRBJ2-1, with 9 bases matching TRBD1. Germline CDR1 reads LNHDA; CDR2 reads SQIVND (reference sequence). CDR3 size: 15 residues. Trimming cost V 6 bases and J 2 bases; bases outside gene matches: 5. CDR3 nucleotide sequence: TGTGCCAGTAGCCGTGGACAGGGGCCCTACAATGAGCAGTTCTTC. Protein product: CASSRGQGPYNEQFF.